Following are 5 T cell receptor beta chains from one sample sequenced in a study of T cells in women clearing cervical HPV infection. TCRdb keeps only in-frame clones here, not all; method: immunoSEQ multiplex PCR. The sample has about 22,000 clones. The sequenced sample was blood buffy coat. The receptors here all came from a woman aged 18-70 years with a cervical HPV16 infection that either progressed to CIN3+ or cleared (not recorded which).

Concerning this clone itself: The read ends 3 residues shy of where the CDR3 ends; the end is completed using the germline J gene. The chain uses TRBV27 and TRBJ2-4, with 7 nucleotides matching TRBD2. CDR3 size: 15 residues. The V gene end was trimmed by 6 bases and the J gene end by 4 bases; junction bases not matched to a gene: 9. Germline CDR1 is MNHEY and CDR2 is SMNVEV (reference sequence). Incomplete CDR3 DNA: TGTGCCAGCAGCGCCCCGGGGGAGGGGAAAAACATT. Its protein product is CASSAPGEGKNI. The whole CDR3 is CASSAPGEGKNIQYF.

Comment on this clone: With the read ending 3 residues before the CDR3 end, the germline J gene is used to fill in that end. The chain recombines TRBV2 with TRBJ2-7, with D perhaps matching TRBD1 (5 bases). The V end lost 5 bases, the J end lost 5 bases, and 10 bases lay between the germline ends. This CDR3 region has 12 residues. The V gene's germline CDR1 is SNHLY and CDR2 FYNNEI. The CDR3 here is CASSLDSHEQYF. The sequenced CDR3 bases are TGTGCCAGCAGTCTCGACAGTCACGAG.

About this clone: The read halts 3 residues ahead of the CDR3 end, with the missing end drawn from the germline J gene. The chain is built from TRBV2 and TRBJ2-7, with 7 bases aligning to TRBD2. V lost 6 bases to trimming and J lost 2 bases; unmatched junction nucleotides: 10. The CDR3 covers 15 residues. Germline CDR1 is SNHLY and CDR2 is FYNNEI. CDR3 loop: CASSLVAGVTYEQYF. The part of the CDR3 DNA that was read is TGTGCCAGCAGCTTAGTGGCGGGAGTTACCTACGAG.

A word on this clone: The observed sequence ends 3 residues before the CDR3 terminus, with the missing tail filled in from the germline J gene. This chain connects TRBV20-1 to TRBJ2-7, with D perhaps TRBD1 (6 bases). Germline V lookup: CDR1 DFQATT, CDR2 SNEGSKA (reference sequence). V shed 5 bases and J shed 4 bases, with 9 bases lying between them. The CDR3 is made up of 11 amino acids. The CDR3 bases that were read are TGCAGTGCTGTCCAGGGGTACGAG. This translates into CSAVQGYE. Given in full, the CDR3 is CSAVQGYEQYF.

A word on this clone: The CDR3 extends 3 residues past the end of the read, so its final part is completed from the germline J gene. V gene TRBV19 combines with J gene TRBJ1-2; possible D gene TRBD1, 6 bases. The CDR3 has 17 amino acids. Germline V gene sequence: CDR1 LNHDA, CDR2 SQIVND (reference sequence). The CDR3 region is CASSKTSGGAMRDTYTF. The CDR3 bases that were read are TGTGCCAGTAGTAAGACTAGCGGGGGGGCCATGCGGGATACC.